This record concerns one T cell receptor beta chain sequence. The sample comes from a study of glioma-infiltrating T cells after dendritic cell vaccination. Study overall: Dendritic cells derived from monocytes and pulsed with autologous tumor lysate formed the vaccine.

The PCR used 60 V beta and 13 J beta primers. This table comes from immunoSEQ multiplex PCR, and its TCRdb copy is limited to in-frame clones, with some not included. The sample lists around 90,000 clones, about 81% occurring once. Time point given: after dendritic cell vaccination, including at tumor progression/relapse. V shed 2 bases and J 5 bases; nucleotides not matched to a gene: 1. This CDR3 is built from 14 residues. Germline lookup yields CDR1 MNHNY and CDR2 SVGAGI (reference sequence). The chain has TRBV6-6 and TRBJ2-7; 12 positions match TRBD2. The clonotype was recovered from a human donor with glioblastoma. Sequenced here: blood, sampled after dendritic cell vaccination. The CDR3 nucleotides are TGTGCCAGCAGTTACCGACTAGCGGGAGACGAGCAGTACGTC. Encoded protein: CASSYRLAGDEQYV.